This entry is about one TCR beta chain. CDR1 and CDR2 (germline): SGDLS, YYNGEE. This CDR3 has 16 amino acids. The germline V and J ends were trimmed by 4 bases and 6 bases, with 19 bases remaining between them. The repertoire was sequenced with immunoSEQ multiplex PCR; TCRdb's copy has only in-frame clones and lacks some. Here the sample spans over a million clones, 75% being singletons. The sample comes from a study of shared clonotypes between healthy human individuals. The sequencing input was memory CD4+ T cells sorted from blood. Indicated subset: CD45RA-negative fraction. The chain carries TRBV9 and TRBJ2-2, with D unclear. The TCR comes from a man aged 18 to 30 in good health. CDR3 coding DNA: TGTGCCAGCAGCCCGAATACCCCTGGGGTCGCCGGGGAGCTGTTTTTT. It translates to CASSPNTPGVAGELFF.